Shown below are 27 T cell receptor beta chains from a single sample sequenced in a study of cytomegalovirus exposure and HLA in healthy donors. 60 Vbeta and 13 Jbeta primers were used in PCR. Assay used: immunoSEQ multiplex PCR; TCRdb lists only in-frame clones, some missing. The repertoire holds 100,000 to 150,000 clones, with 60% to 80% as singletons. The specimen was PBMCs. The receptors derive from a man in his fifties or sixties in good health and CMV-seropositive.

V usage is TRBV28 and J usage is TRBJ1-2; D may be TRBD1 (5 bases). The CDR3 totals 14 residues. The germline V gene encodes CDR1 MDHEN and CDR2 SYDVKM. Trimming left V 5 bases short and J 3 bases short, with 13 bases between. CDR3 in amino acids: CASSRVWGDYGYTF. The CDR3 DNA reads as TGTGCCAGCAGTCGGGTCTGGGGCGACTATGGCTACACCTTC.

J is TRBJ2-5 and V is TRBV5-4, with 7 bases lining up with TRBD2. Matching the DNA end better, TRBJ2-7 makes the J call doubtful. This CDR3 is built from 14 residues. Germline V gene sequence: CDR1 SGHNT, CDR2 YYREEE (reference sequence). The CDR3 sequence: CASSRERGAYEQYF. The CDR3 DNA sequence: TGTGCCAGCAGCCGCGAGCGGGGAGCCTACGAGCAGTACTTC.

The chain links TRBV29-1 to TRBJ1-1; D gene uncertain. The CDR3 has 12 amino acids. The germline CDR1 and CDR2 sequences are SQVTM and ANQGSEA. Trimming shortened V by 6 bases and J by 4 bases, and 12 bases separated the two germline ends. The CDR3 region has the DNA TGCAGCGTACTCCAGGCAGGCACTGAAGCTTTCTTT. It encodes CSVLQAGTEAFF. The full variable domain, in which reference TRBV29-1 and TRBJ1-1 provide the parts outside the CDR3, is SAVISQKPSRDICQRGTSLTIQCQVDSQVTMMFWYRQQPGQSLTLIATANQGSEATYESGFVIDKFPISRPNLTFSTLTVSNMSPEDSSIYLCSVLQAGTEAFFGQGTRLTVV.

V gene TRBV5-6 combines with J gene TRBJ2-7, with D perhaps TRBD1 (6 bases). Germline V gene lookup returns CDR1 SGHDT and CDR2 YYEEEE. The V gene lost 0 bases and the J gene lost 7 bases, with 14 bases spanning the gap. The CDR3 is 14 amino acids. The CDR3 loop reads CASSLVGTPREQYF. In DNA, the CDR3 is TGTGCCAGCAGCTTGGTAGGGACACCGAGGGAGCAGTACTTC.

This CDR3 reads CASSPWTGDSGNTIYF. The DNA of the CDR3 is TGTGCCAGCAGCCCGTGGACAGGAGATTCTGGAAACACCATATATTTT. The V gene is TRBV11-2, the J gene TRBJ1-3; 7 bases align to TRBD1. V lost 5 bases, J lost 1 base, and 8 bases stayed unmatched. Germline-derived CDR1 and CDR2 are SGHAT and FQNNGV. CDR3 size: 16 residues.

This chain uses TRBV29-1 with TRBJ2-1; 8 positions match TRBD1. This CDR3 region has 15 residues. From germline, CDR1 is SQVTM and CDR2 ANQGSEA. With V trimmed by 3 bases and J by 5 bases, 9 bases remained unmatched. The CDR3 DNA follows: TGCAGCGTTGACTCCGGACAGGGATCCCACAATGAGCAGTTCTTC. Protein: CSVDSGQGSHNEQFF.

The chain carries TRBV9 and TRBJ2-7, with a tentative D call TRBD1 (5 bases). V was pared by 0 bases and J by 2 bases, with 9 bases between. From germline, CDR1 is SGDLS and CDR2 YYNGEE. This CDR3 region has 14 residues. The CDR3 sequence is CASSVGQGTYEQYF. The CDR3 DNA is TGTGCCAGCAGCGTAGGCCAGGGAACCTACGAGCAGTACTTC.

This clone was found once. This rearrangement joins TRBV11-2 to TRBJ1-6; 8 bases map to TRBD1. This CDR3 spans 15 amino acids. V lost 2 bases to trimming and J lost 8 bases; unmatched junction nucleotides: 5. Germline assignment: CDR1 SGHAT and CDR2 FQNNGV. CDR3 protein: CASSLPQGAYSPLHF. CDR3 DNA: TGTGCCAGCAGCTTACCGCAGGGGGCCTATTCACCCCTCCACTTT.

CDR3 DNA sequence: TGTGCCAGCAGTTTAAGAGTGAACACCGGGGAGCTGTTTTTT. Protein sequence: CASSLRVNTGELFF. This sequence joins TRBV28 and TRBJ2-2; D uncertain. V lost 2 bases, J lost 1 base, and 5 bases lay in between. Germline CDR1 reads MDHEN; CDR2 reads SYDVKM. This CDR3 has 14 amino acids.

The V call is TRBV7-6, the J call TRBJ2-3; D may be TRBD1 (6 bases). V dropped 5 bases and J dropped 3 bases, with 12 bases sitting between them. The CDR3 contains 14 residues. Germline CDR1 SGHVS, CDR2 FNYEAQ. CDR3 protein: CASSPIGQTDTQYF. DNA for the CDR3: TGTGCCAGCAGCCCTATCGGACAGACAGATACGCAGTATTTT.

This chain uses TRBV7-9 with TRBJ2-1; D unclear. Germline CDR1 and CDR2: SEHNR and FQNEAQ (reference sequence). This CDR3 comprises 11 residues. V was shortened by 4 bases and J by 7 bases, with 5 bases between the two germline ends. The CDR3 sequence: CASSSTNEQFF. Here the CDR3 DNA reads TGTGCCAGCAGCTCAACTAATGAGCAGTTCTTC.

CDR3 nucleotides: TGTGCCAGCAGCTCAACGGCCTCGGGAGGCACTGAAGCTTTCTTT. Translation gives CASSSTASGGTEAFF. The V and J genes are TRBV5-4 and TRBJ1-1; D is uncertain. Trimming took 3 bases from V and 4 from J, leaving 16 bases between them. CDR1 and CDR2 (germline): SGHNT, YYREEE (reference sequence). This CDR3 comprises 15 residues.

A few counts support this clone. The V call is TRBV5-1, the J call TRBJ1-4; TRBD1 matches 9 bases. Germline values: CDR1 SGHRS, CDR2 YFSETQ. CDR3 size: 14 residues. Trimming removed 6 bases from V and 8 bases from J; junction bases left unmatched: 8. The chain's CDR3 is CASTSQGAGEKLFF. The CDR3 coding sequence is TGCGCCAGCACCTCACAGGGGGCTGGGGAAAAACTGTTTTTT. The full variable domain, its missing parts supplied by reference TRBV5-1 and TRBJ1-4, is KAGVTQTPRYLIKTRGQQVTLSCSPISGHRSVSWYQQTPGQGLQFLFEYFSETQRNKGNFPGRFSGRQFSNSRSEMNVSTLELGDSALYLCASTSQGAGEKLFFGSGTQLSVL.

Details on this clone: Other DNA sequences in the sample encode the same CDR3. The chain joins TRBV15 to TRBJ2-1; 11 bases are a match to TRBD2. The V gene's germline CDR1 is LNHNV and CDR2 YYDKDF (reference sequence). V shed 0 bases and J 4 bases; nucleotides not matched to a gene: 5. CDR3 size: 17 residues. In nucleotides, the CDR3 is TGTGCCACCAGCAGAGATGGGACTAGCGGAAGTTACAATGAGCAGTTCTTC. This sequence encodes CATSRDGTSGSYNEQFF.

This chain connects TRBV18 to TRBJ2-2; D might be TRBD1 (6 bases). Per the germline V gene, CDR1 is KGHSH and CDR2 is LQKENI. V dropped 6 bases and J dropped 4 bases, with 18 bases sitting between them. There are 16 residues in the CDR3. The CDR3 sequence is CASSYGQGILTGELFF. CDR3 DNA: TGTGCCAGCTCTTACGGGCAGGGGATTCTCACCGGGGAGCTGTTTTTT.

The chain combines TRBV19 with TRBJ1-2; a weak D match, TRBD1 (6 bases). V was shortened by 5 bases and J by 7 bases, with 11 bases between the two germline ends. Germline CDR1 is LNHDA and CDR2 is SQIVND (reference sequence). The CDR3 covers 12 residues. The CDR3, as DNA: TGTGCCAGTAGTGGGGGCGGGGGTGGCTACACCTTC. Its translation: CASSGGGGGYTF.

The genes are TRBV5-1 and TRBJ2-6; 9 nucleotides line up with TRBD1. Germline trimming cut 4 bases from V and 0 bases from J; bases unmatched to any gene: 14. In germline, CDR1 is SGHRS, CDR2 YFSETQ. This CDR3 region has 20 residues. In DNA form, the CDR3 reads TGCGCCAGCAGCCCGTTAGGACAGGGGATCGTCAGCTCTGGGGCCAACGTCCTGACTTTC. Residues: CASSPLGQGIVSSGANVLTF.

The gene calls are TRBV6-5 and TRBJ1-2; a weak D match, TRBD1 (5 bases). Germline V lookup: CDR1 MNHEY, CDR2 SVGAGI. This CDR3 spans 14 amino acids. The V end lost 2 bases, the J end lost 3 bases, and 10 bases lay between the germline ends. The CDR3 protein is CASSYTTAYYGYTF. CDR3 DNA sequence: TGTGCCAGCAGTTACACGACAGCTTACTATGGCTACACCTTC.

The chain links TRBV6-5 to TRBJ1-4; D unresolved. The CDR3 is 15 residues long. Germline V gives CDR1 MNHEY, CDR2 SVGAGI. The V end lost 0 bases, the J end lost 14 bases, and 19 bases lay between the germline ends. CDR3: CASSYSRYGTYHLFF. The CDR3 region has the DNA TGTGCCAGCAGTTACTCGAGGTACGGAACCTACCATCTGTTTTTT.

The chain uses TRBV6-1 and TRBJ2-5, with 8 bases identical to TRBD1. CDR1 is MNHNS, CDR2 SASEGT, per germline. With 6 bases clipped from V and 5 bases from J, the junction kept 8 bases outside the gene matches. The CDR3 spans 14 residues. The CDR3 region has the DNA TGTGCCAGCAGCGCCCGCACAGGGGGGGAGACCCAGTACTTC. This sequence encodes CASSARTGGETQYF.

This clone occurred a few times. V is TRBV6-5 and J is TRBJ2-5; 9 bases line up with TRBD2. Unmatched junction bases numbered 2, after V lost 5 bases and J lost 1 base. The germline gives CDR1 MNHEY, CDR2 SVGAGI. This CDR3 is 14 amino acids long. The CDR3 nucleotides are TGTGCCAGCAGTCGGCGGGGGGGCCAAGAGACCCAGTACTTC. The encoded protein is CASSRRGGQETQYF.

The V gene is TRBV7-9, the J gene TRBJ2-7, with a tentative D call TRBD1 (5 bases). From germline, CDR1 is SEHNR and CDR2 FQNEAQ (reference sequence). Deletions cut 5 bases from V and 2 bases from J, with 10 bases between. The CDR3 runs 13 residues. In DNA form, the CDR3 reads TGTGCCAGCAGCACAGGACGGACCTACGAGCAGTACTTC. Translating it yields CASSTGRTYEQYF.

The chain links TRBV19 to TRBJ1-2, with D tentatively TRBD1 (6 bases). Germline V CDR1 and CDR2: LNHDA, SQIVND (reference sequence). Trimming stripped 5 bases from V and 4 bases from J, with 17 bases between. The CDR3 has 15 amino acids. The CDR3 protein is CASSAGDRAPYGYTF. As DNA, the CDR3 is TGTGCCAGTAGTGCAGGGGATAGGGCTCCCTATGGCTACACCTTC.

The chain carries TRBV28 and TRBJ2-7, with 16 bases that match TRBD2. J was trimmed by 9 bases and V by 1 base; bases with no gene match: 9. The CDR3 length is 17 residues. The germline CDR1 and CDR2 sequences are MDHEN and SYDVKM. The CDR3 DNA is TGTGCCAGCAGTTTATCGGGTGGGACTAGCGGGAGGGCCGGGCAGTACTTC. Its translation: CASSLSGGTSGRAGQYF.

The rearrangement links TRBV15 to TRBJ2-3, with TRBD1 identical over 7 bases. Germline assignment: CDR1 LNHNV and CDR2 YYDKDF (reference sequence). This CDR3 has 14 amino acids. J gave up 4 bases and V 3 bases, and 4 bases lay outside the gene matches. The CDR3 loop reads CATSRGDRADTQYF. The DNA for the CDR3 is TGTGCCACCAGCAGGGGGGACAGAGCAGATACGCAGTATTTT.

This chain connects TRBV18 to TRBJ1-1; 10 bases match TRBD1. This CDR3 spans 14 amino acids. Unmatched junction bases numbered 5, after V lost 6 bases and J lost 4 bases. Germline V lookup: CDR1 KGHSH, CDR2 LQKENI. CDR3 residues: CASSDRGLVTEAFF. The CDR3 DNA follows: TGTGCCAGCTCCGACAGGGGGCTGGTCACTGAAGCTTTCTTT. The full variable domain, rest sourced from reference TRBV18 and TRBJ1-1, is NAGVMQNPRHLVRRRGQEARLRCSPMKGHSHVYWYRQLPEEGLKFMVYLQKENIIDESGMPKERFSAEFPKEGPSILRIQQVVRGDSAAYFCASSDRGLVTEAFFGQGTRLTVV.

The rearrangement uses TRBV6-5 and TRBJ2-1, with 7 bases aligning to TRBD1. In germline, CDR1 is MNHEY, CDR2 SVGAGI. After removal of 6 bases from V and 5 bases from J, the junction contained 7 bases not matched to a gene. CDR3 size: 14 residues. CDR3 sequence reads: CASSYGQVNNEQFF. The CDR3, as DNA: TGTGCCAGCAGCTACGGACAGGTAAACAATGAGCAGTTCTTC.